Given below is one T cell receptor (beta chain) in context. Its antigen is not known. These data are taken from a study of PD-1 blockade in classical Hodgkin lymphoma. Study context: Nivolumab was given intravenously to patients at 3 mg/kg every 2 weeks. Findings of the study overall: Significant TCR diversity gains by C4D1 occurred in CD4+ but not CD8+ cells.

This sample's time point: cycle 4 day 1 (C4D1), after more than 5 weeks of nivolumab. Each of the patients experienced relapse following autologous stem cell transplantation, and their brentuximab vedotin exposure differed. Measured with immunoSEQ multiplex PCR; TCRdb has only the in-frame clones, and not every one. The profile shows roughly 100,000 clones, approximately 89% of them singletons. The receptor comes from a human donor with classical Hodgkin lymphoma. Source: peripheral blood mononuclear cells (PBMCs), taken before the fourth cycle of nivolumab.

CDR3 bases: TGTGCCAGCAGCCCGCTCCCGGGACAGGGGGCTAATGAAAAACTGTTTTTT. Protein: CASSPLPGQGANEKLFF. V usage is TRBV4-2 and J usage is TRBJ1-4, with TRBD1 identical over 11 bases. The V gene's germline CDR1 is LGHNA and CDR2 YNFKEQ. The CDR3 runs to 17 residues. Germline trimming cut 4 bases from V and 3 bases from J; bases unmatched to any gene: 7.